One sample yielded the 10 T cell receptor beta chains listed below, sequenced in a study of blood T cell repertoires in COVID-19. Measured with immunoSEQ multiplex PCR; TCRdb has only the in-frame clones, and not every one. The profile shows 60,000 to 90,000 clones, around 79% of them singletons. Sequenced sample: peripheral blood. These receptor sequences come from a man in his 60s with acute or convalescent COVID-19.

The rearrangement joins TRBV18 to TRBJ1-1; D ambiguous. Germline values: CDR1 KGHSH, CDR2 LQKENI. The CDR3 spans 13 residues. The V end lost 5 bases, the J end lost 0 bases, and 7 bases lay between the germline ends. The CDR3 region is CASSDDMNTEAFF. The CDR3 coding sequence is TGTGCCAGCTCAGACGACATGAACACTGAAGCTTTCTTT. Combining the CDR3 with reference TRBV18 and TRBJ1-1 gives the whole variable domain NAGVMQNPRHLVRRRGQEARLRCSPMKGHSHVYWYRQLPEEGLKFMVYLQKENIIDESGMPKERFSAEFPKEGPSILRIQQVVRGDSAAYFCASSDDMNTEAFFGQGTRLTVV.

The rearrangement links TRBV29-1 to TRBJ2-2, with TRBD2 matching over 12 bases. CDR3 length: 18 residues. The germline CDR1 and CDR2 sequences are SQVTM and ANQGSEA. V lost 2 bases to trimming and J lost 6 bases; unmatched junction nucleotides: 13. The CDR3 nucleotides read TGCAGCGTTGAACTCCTCGGACTAGCGGGGAGTAGCTCCGGGGAGCTGTTTTTT. Amino acids: CSVELLGLAGSSSGELFF.

This chain links TRBV6-6 with TRBJ1-1; D call uncertain. There are 13 residues in the CDR3. V lost 2 bases, J lost 3 bases, and 7 bases lay in between. Germline loops: CDR1 MNHNY, CDR2 SVGAGI (reference sequence). As DNA, the CDR3 is TGTGCCAGCAGTTACCGGGGAGACACTGAAGCTTTCTTT. It is translated as CASSYRGDTEAFF.

DNA for the CDR3: TGTGCCAGCAGCGGCGGCTTTTTTCAGAACCGCGGCTACACCTTC. It codes for CASSGGFFQNRGYTF. The chain couples TRBV14 to TRBJ1-2; no reliable D call. The CDR3 is made up of 15 amino acids. Trimming shortened V by 5 bases and J by 8 bases, and 21 bases separated the two germline ends. Per the germline V gene, CDR1 is SGHDN and CDR2 is FVKESK.

The chain links TRBV19 to TRBJ1-1, with unresolved D. Per the germline V gene, CDR1 is LNHDA and CDR2 is SQIVND (reference sequence). The V and J ends lost 2 bases and 1 base respectively, with 5 bases between them. This CDR3 spans 13 amino acids. CDR3 residues: CASSIWANTEAFF. The DNA for the CDR3 is TGTGCCAGTAGTATATGGGCGAACACTGAAGCTTTCTTT.

The sample holds one count of this clone. The V and J genes are TRBV5-1 and TRBJ2-5, with D possibly being TRBD1 (6 bases). Trimming stripped 4 bases from V and 1 base from J, with 20 bases between. Germline assignment: CDR1 SGHRS and CDR2 YFSETQ. There are 17 residues in the CDR3. CDR3 nucleotide sequence: TGCGCCAGCAGCCCCCGCCCAAGGACAGAGGTCCAAGAGACCCAGTACTTC. Translated: CASSPRPRTEVQETQYF.

This chain links TRBV2 with TRBJ2-3, with D hard to call. This CDR3 has 13 amino acids. The germline V gene has CDR1 SNHLY and CDR2 FYNNEI. With 4 bases removed from V and 2 bases from J, the gap between germline ends came to 7 bases. CDR3 coding DNA: TGTGCCAGCAGTGGCGCTAACACAGATACGCAGTATTTT. Its protein is CASSGANTDTQYF.

The chain employs TRBV5-1 and TRBJ1-1, with D possibly being TRBD1 (6 bases). Germline V gene data show CDR1 as SGHRS and CDR2 as YFSETQ. This CDR3 has 13 amino acids. With 4 bases removed from V and 4 bases from J, the gap between germline ends came to 11 bases. DNA of the CDR3: TGCGCCAGCAGCGTGGGGGCAATCACTGAAGCTTTCTTT. Translation gives CASSVGAITEAFF. Full variable domain (outside the CDR3, taken from reference TRBV5-1 and TRBJ1-1): KAGVTQTPRYLIKTRGQQVTLSCSPISGHRSVSWYQQTPGQGLQFLFEYFSETQRNKGNFPGRFSGRQFSNSRSEMNVSTLELGDSALYLCASSVGAITEAFFGQGTRLTVV.

This clone has more than one count but fewer than ten. V is TRBV6-1 and J is TRBJ2-5; 8 nucleotides agree with TRBD1. The CDR3 spans 15 residues. V was pared by 2 bases and J by 1 base, with 3 bases of the junction left unmatched. Germline V lookup: CDR1 MNHNS, CDR2 SASEGT. CDR3 loop: CASSEYGTGQETQYF. The DNA for the CDR3 is TGTGCCAGCAGTGAATACGGGACAGGCCAAGAGACCCAGTACTTC.

The chain combines TRBV24-1 with TRBJ2-7, with D maybe TRBD1 (5 bases). This CDR3 is 13 amino acids long. The germline CDR1 and CDR2 sequences are KGHDR and SFDVKD. Between the trimmed V and J ends, which lost 4 bases and 3 bases, there was a span of 9 bases. Here the CDR3 DNA reads TGTGCCACCAGTGACGCGACAGTCTACGAGCAGTACTTC. Amino acids: CATSDATVYEQYF.